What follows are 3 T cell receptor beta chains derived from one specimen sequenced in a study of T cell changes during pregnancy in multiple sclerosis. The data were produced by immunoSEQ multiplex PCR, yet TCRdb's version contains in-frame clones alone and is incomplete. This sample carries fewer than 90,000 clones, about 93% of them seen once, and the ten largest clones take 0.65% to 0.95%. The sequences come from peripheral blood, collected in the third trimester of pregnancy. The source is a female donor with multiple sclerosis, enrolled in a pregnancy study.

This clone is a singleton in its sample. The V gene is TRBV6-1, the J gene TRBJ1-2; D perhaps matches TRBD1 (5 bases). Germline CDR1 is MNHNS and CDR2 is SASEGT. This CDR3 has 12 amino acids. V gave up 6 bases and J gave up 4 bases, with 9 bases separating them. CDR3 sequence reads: CASSGQGYGYTF. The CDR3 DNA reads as TGTGCCAGCAGCGGGCAGGGCTATGGCTACACCTTC.

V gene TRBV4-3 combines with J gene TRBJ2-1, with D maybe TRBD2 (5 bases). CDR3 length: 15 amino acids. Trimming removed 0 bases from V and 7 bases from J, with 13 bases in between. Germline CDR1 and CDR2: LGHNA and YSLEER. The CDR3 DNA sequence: TGCGCCAGCAGCCAAGAGTTTGGGAGAGGTAATGAGCAGTTCTTC. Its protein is CASSQEFGRGNEQFF.

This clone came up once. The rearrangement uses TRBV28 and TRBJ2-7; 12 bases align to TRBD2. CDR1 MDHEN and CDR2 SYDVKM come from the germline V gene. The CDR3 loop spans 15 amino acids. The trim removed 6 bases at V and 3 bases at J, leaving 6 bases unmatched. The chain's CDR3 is CASSQTTSGSYEQYF. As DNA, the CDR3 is TGTGCCAGCAGCCAAACGACTAGCGGGAGCTACGAGCAGTACTTC. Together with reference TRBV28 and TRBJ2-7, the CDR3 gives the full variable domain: DVKVTQSSRYLVKRTGEKVFLECVQDMDHENMFWYRQDPGLGLRLIYFSYDVKMKEKGDIPEGYSVSREKKERFSLILESASTNQTSMYLCASSQTTSGSYEQYFGPGTRLTVT.